These 30 T cell receptor beta chains were all obtained from the same sample, sequenced in a study of T-cell memory formation after mild COVID-19. TCRdb re-derived calls from the 5' RACE reads in MiXCR, one entry per CDR3 protein. The sample includes about 340,000 distinct CDR3 sequences, 15% to 20% of them seen just once. Source material: PBMCs or a T cell subset sorted from them (not recorded which). The origin of the receptors is a man aged 18 to 29 who had mild COVID-19 (a few samples of this study predate the infection). Cell type and time point are not known.

The chain recombines TRBV5-1 with TRBJ1-2; D remains unclear. CDR3 length: 16 residues. Trimming removed 4 bases at V and 0 bases at J, with 16 bases between. Germline CDR1 and CDR2: SGHRS and YFSETQ. This CDR3 is CASSDIPGDPNYGYTF. In DNA form, the CDR3 reads TGCGCCAGCAGCGACATCCCAGGAGACCCTAACTATGGCTACACCTTC.

In its sample, this clonotype was seen many times. J is TRBJ2-4 and V is TRBV29-1; tentative D call: TRBD1 (5 bases). V was cut by 0 bases and J by 6 bases, with 6 bases left in between. CDR1 SQVTM and CDR2 ANQGSEA come from the germline V gene. The CDR3 has 12 residues. CDR3 nucleotide sequence: TGCAGCGTTGAAGATCAGGGAAACATTCAGTACTTC. Translation: CSVEDQGNIQYF.

This clonotype was picked up a small number of times. This chain links TRBV15 with TRBJ1-5, with D possibly matching TRBD1 (6 bases). The length of the CDR3 is 16 residues. The V and J ends lost 1 base and 1 base respectively, with 11 bases between them. Germline V gene lookup returns CDR1 LNHNV and CDR2 YYDKDF (reference sequence). The chain's CDR3 is CATSRVQGRSNQPQHF. The CDR3 DNA sequence: TGTGCCACCAGCAGAGTTCAGGGGAGGAGCAATCAGCCCCAGCATTTT.

The J gene is TRBJ1-6, the V gene TRBV18, with unresolved D. Per the germline V gene, CDR1 is KGHSH and CDR2 is LQKENI. This CDR3 has 13 residues. The V gene lost 2 bases and the J gene lost 11 bases, with 10 bases spanning the gap. The DNA for the CDR3 is TGTGCCAGCTCACCAGGTACCAGTGCACCCCTCCACTTT. Translating gives CASSPGTSAPLHF.

The chain employs TRBV4-1 and TRBJ2-1; D might be TRBD2 (5 bases). The length of the CDR3 is 11 residues. Germline CDR1 reads MGHRA; CDR2 reads YSYEKL. Between the trimmed V and J ends, which lost 4 bases and 10 bases, there was a span of 8 bases. The DNA of the CDR3 is TGCGCCAGCAGCCTAGCTAGCGAGCAGTTCTTC. Encoded protein: CASSLASEQFF.

Turning to this clonotype: Sequence at one end of the junction differs from germline and may be a read error. The chain recombines TRBV7-7 with TRBJ2-3; 7 bases match TRBD1. CDR1 is SSHAT, CDR2 FNYEAQ, per germline (reference sequence). The CDR3 totals 14 residues. CDR3 bases: TGTGCTAGCAGCCAGACAGGGTTCCTGGATACGCAGTATTTT. It specifies CASSQTGFLDTQYF.

The chain joins TRBV7-6 to TRBJ2-7, with a weak D call TRBD2 (6 bases). Germline V gene sequence: CDR1 SGHVS, CDR2 FNYEAQ. The CDR3 is made up of 15 amino acids. V lost 3 bases to trimming and J lost 7 bases, with 19 bases between them. The CDR3 spells CASSFETGLTLEQYF. The CDR3 DNA sequence: TGTGCCAGCAGCTTCGAGACGGGACTCACCTTGGAGCAGTACTTC.

The rearrangement uses TRBV20-1 and TRBJ2-5; tentatively, D is TRBD1 (5 bases). CDR1 and CDR2 (germline): DFQATT, SNEGSKA (reference sequence). This CDR3 contains 13 residues. The ends were cut back, 1 base at V and 5 bases at J, with 11 bases in the middle. CDR3 DNA: TGCAGTGCTAGAGGGGGCAGGCTGGAGACCCAGTACTTC. Translation gives CSARGGRLETQYF.

The table lists this clonotype with a few counts. CDR3 in amino acids: CASSPGKGDYGYTF. The CDR3 region has the DNA TGTGCCAGCAGCCCCGGCAAGGGGGACTATGGCTACACCTTC. The V call is TRBV7-9, the J call TRBJ1-2; D possibly corresponds to TRBD1 (6 bases). Germline lookup yields CDR1 SEHNR and CDR2 FQNEAQ (reference sequence). CDR3 length equals 14 residues. Trimming removed 5 bases at V and 3 bases at J, with 13 bases between.

This clonotype was seen more than once but under ten times. The chain couples TRBV6-1 to TRBJ1-4, with 9 positions matching TRBD1. This CDR3 spans 14 amino acids. CDR1 MNHNS and CDR2 SASEGT come from the germline V gene. V lost 3 bases, J lost 11 bases, and 7 bases stayed unmatched. CDR3 nucleotide sequence: TGTGCCAGCAGTGAGGACAGGGGAGTAGGTAAACTGTTTTTT. Amino acid sequence: CASSEDRGVGKLFF.

The chain has TRBV4-1 and TRBJ2-1; D call uncertain. Germline V gives CDR1 MGHRA, CDR2 YSYEKL. The CDR3 has 16 residues. The germline V and J ends were trimmed by 7 bases and 4 bases, with 20 bases remaining between them. The chain's CDR3 is CASNLHERVQYNEQFF. The CDR3 nucleotides read TGCGCCAGCAATTTACATGAAAGGGTTCAGTACAATGAGCAGTTCTTC.

The gene calls are TRBV2 and TRBJ2-6, with TRBD1 as a possible D gene (5 bases). This CDR3 is built from 14 residues. Germline CDR1 SNHLY, CDR2 FYNNEI. Trimming took off 7 bases at V and 0 bases at J, with 7 bases between the two ends. The CDR3 loop reads CASTQGSGANVLTF. In nucleotides, the CDR3 is TGTGCCAGCACCCAGGGCTCTGGGGCCAACGTCCTGACTTTC.

This clonotype was counted at least ten times. This chain links TRBV20-1 with TRBJ2-5; D is undetermined. V was clipped by 2 bases and J by 5 bases, with 6 bases between them. Per germline, CDR1 DFQATT and CDR2 SNEGSKA (reference sequence). CDR3 length: 11 residues. CDR3 sequence reads: CSARKGETQYF. In DNA, the CDR3 is TGCAGTGCTAGAAAAGGGGAGACCCAGTACTTC.

V usage is TRBV6-2 or TRBV6-3 and J usage is TRBJ2-3; 10 positions match TRBD1. Germline CDR1 MNHEY, CDR2 SVGEGT. The V gene end was trimmed by 6 bases and the J gene end by 4 bases; junction bases not matched to a gene: 4. The CDR3 contains 14 residues. In DNA form, the CDR3 reads TGTGCCAGCAGAAGGGACAGGGGATCAGATACGCAGTATTTT. Its protein is CASRRDRGSDTQYF.

Many counts were recorded for this clonotype. The chain employs TRBV7-9 and TRBJ2-7; D gene ambiguous. The CDR3 runs 12 residues. Trimming removed 2 bases from V and 4 bases from J, with 6 bases in between. Per the germline V gene, CDR1 is SEHNR and CDR2 is FQNEAQ (reference sequence). The CDR3: CASSLSAYEQYF. The CDR3 region has the DNA TGTGCCAGCAGCTTATCGGCGTACGAGCAGTACTTC.

The chain has TRBV7-9 and TRBJ2-5; D is perhaps TRBD2 (5 bases). The CDR3 is made up of 14 amino acids. Germline CDR1 SEHNR, CDR2 FQNEAQ (reference sequence). Trimming removed 5 bases at V and 0 bases at J, with 10 bases between. DNA for the CDR3: TGTGCCAGCAGCGTGAGTAGCGACCAAGAGACCCAGTACTTC. Translated: CASSVSSDQETQYF. Complete variable domain (other parts from reference TRBV7-9 and TRBJ2-5): DTGVSQNPRHKITKRGQNVTFRCDPISEHNRLYWYRQTLGQGPEFLTYFQNEAQLEKSRLLSDRFSAERPKGSFSTLEIQRTEQGDSAMYLCASSVSSDQETQYFGPGTRLLVL.

This clonotype has more than one count but fewer than ten. The rearrangement uses TRBV5-1 and TRBJ1-1; D not resolved. From germline, CDR1 is SGHRS and CDR2 YFSETQ. This CDR3 has 13 amino acids. V gave up 7 bases and J gave up 3 bases, with 13 bases separating them. CDR3 nucleotide sequence: TGCGCCAGCCGACTTAAACTGGACACTGAAGCTTTCTTT. This translates into CASRLKLDTEAFF.

In its sample, this clonotype was seen a few times. The chain recombines TRBV7-3 with TRBJ2-6; no firm D call. CDR3 length: 17 amino acids. Germline assignment: CDR1 SGHTA and CDR2 FQGTGA. Deletions cut 4 bases from V and 1 base from J, with 14 bases between. The CDR3 region has the DNA TGTGCCAGCAGCTCAACACCCCTTAGTTCTGGGGCCAACGTCCTGACTTTC. Its protein product is CASSSTPLSSGANVLTF.

This clonotype was observed a handful of times. The chain recombines TRBV24-1 with TRBJ2-1; TRBD2 is a possible D gene (5 bases). The CDR3 consists of 14 residues. Trimming pared 5 bases from V and 5 bases from J, leaving 12 bases between. Germline V gives CDR1 KGHDR, CDR2 SFDVKD. CDR3 residues: CATSAGLPNNEQFF. Here the CDR3 DNA reads TGTGCCACCAGTGCCGGACTGCCGAACAATGAGCAGTTCTTC.

The chain carries TRBV2 and TRBJ1-6, with unresolved D. V dropped 6 bases and J dropped 9 bases, with 3 bases sitting between them. The CDR3 has 10 residues. Germline V gene lookup returns CDR1 SNHLY and CDR2 FYNNEI. CDR3 nucleotides: TGTGCCAGCAGGGGTTCACCCCTCCACTTT. Residues: CASRGSPLHF.

This clonotype was seen ten or more times. The chain carries TRBV3-1 and TRBJ2-5, with TRBD2 matching over 8 bases. Germline V lookup: CDR1 LGHDT, CDR2 YNNKEL (reference sequence). J gave up 0 bases and V 0 bases, and 9 bases lay outside the gene matches. This CDR3 comprises 18 residues. This chain's CDR3 is CASSQDLVGGGYQETQYF. The CDR3 region has the DNA TGTGCCAGCAGCCAAGATCTGGTTGGCGGGGGGTACCAAGAGACCCAGTACTTC.

This clonotype was counted ten times or more. The chain carries TRBV25-1 and TRBJ2-3, with 11 bases lining up with TRBD1. CDR3 length: 15 amino acids. V shed 3 bases and J 2 bases; nucleotides not matched to a gene: 1. Germline CDR1 MGHDK, CDR2 SYGVNS. This chain's CDR3 is CASSDGQGATDTQYF. The DNA for the CDR3 is TGTGCCAGCAGTGACGGACAGGGGGCCACAGATACGCAGTATTTT. The whole variable domain, filled in from reference TRBV25-1 and TRBJ2-3, reads EADIYQTPRYLVIGTGKKITLECSQTMGHDKMYWYQQDPGMELHLIHYSYGVNSTEKGDLSSESTVSRIRTEHFPLTLESARPSHTSQYLCASSDGQGATDTQYFGPGTRLTVL.

This clonotype was seen a few times. The chain employs TRBV20-1 and TRBJ1-2, with D maybe TRBD1 (5 bases). Germline CDR1 is DFQATT and CDR2 is SNEGSKA (reference sequence). V was shortened by 7 bases and J by 7 bases, with 19 bases between the two germline ends. There are 13 residues in the CDR3. CDR3 DNA: TGCAGTGTTCCGAGGAGGGGCGAGGGTGGCTACACCTTC. Protein product: CSVPRRGEGGYTF.

V is TRBV7-2 and J is TRBJ1-2, with 10 nucleotides matching TRBD1. Trimming at V came to 4 bases and at J to 8 bases, leaving 4 bases not matched to a gene. The CDR3 extends over 13 amino acids. Germline CDR1 reads SGHTA; CDR2 reads FQGNSA. Written as DNA, the CDR3 is TGTGCCAGCAGCTCGACAGGGGGCGCCGGCTACACCTTC. Its protein is CASSSTGGAGYTF.

This clonotype has just a few counts. V gene TRBV5-1 combines with J gene TRBJ1-4, with a tentative D call TRBD1 (5 bases). The CDR3 consists of 14 residues. CDR1 is SGHRS, CDR2 YFSETQ, per germline. V shed 4 bases and J shed 7 bases, with 14 bases lying between them. Here the CDR3 DNA reads TGCGCCAGCAGCCTTCAGGGTAGTGGTGAAAAACTGTTTTTT. Its translation is CASSLQGSGEKLFF.

The genes are TRBV7-2 and TRBJ2-3; D is unresolved. The length of the CDR3 is 13 residues. Germline loops: CDR1 SGHTA, CDR2 FQGNSA. With 3 bases removed from V and 3 bases from J, the gap between germline ends came to 7 bases. The CDR3 DNA reads as TGTGCCAGCAGCTTCGTAAGAACAGATACGCAGTATTTT. It yields the protein CASSFVRTDTQYF.

In this sample, this clonotype turned up a few times. V and J are TRBV11-2 and TRBJ2-1; 13 bases align to TRBD2. The germline CDR1 and CDR2 sequences are SGHAT and FQNNGV. The CDR3 runs to 15 residues. With 5 bases clipped from V and 9 bases from J, the junction kept 7 bases outside the gene matches. The CDR3 loop reads CASSGRLAGGAEQFF. For the CDR3, the DNA is TGTGCCAGCAGCGGCAGACTAGCGGGGGGCGCTGAGCAGTTCTTC.

The chain combines TRBV18 with TRBJ2-3, with D unresolved. This CDR3 region has 12 residues. V lost 2 bases and J lost 6, with 6 bases in between. Germline-derived CDR1 and CDR2 are KGHSH and LQKENI. CDR3 DNA: TGTGCCAGCTCACCATACGAGGATACGCAGTATTTT. It specifies CASSPYEDTQYF.

The V gene is TRBV20-1, the J gene TRBJ2-3; unclear D gene. CDR3 length: 13 residues. Trimming took 2 bases from V and 0 from J, leaving 6 bases between them. CDR1 is DFQATT, CDR2 SNEGSKA, per germline (reference sequence). The CDR3 DNA is TGCAGTGCTAGACTACTAAGCACAGATACGCAGTATTTT. This encodes CSARLLSTDTQYF.

This clonotype was seen many times. This rearrangement joins TRBV7-9 to TRBJ2-1; D is ambiguous. The CDR3 extends over 13 amino acids. The germline CDR1 and CDR2 sequences are SEHNR and FQNEAQ (reference sequence). V was clipped by 5 bases and J by 5 bases, with 10 bases between them. The CDR3 protein is CASSIFDNNEQFF. CDR3 sequence (DNA): TGTGCCAGCAGCATATTCGACAACAATGAGCAGTTCTTC.